Included here is one T cell receptor (beta chain) sequence, with context. This record comes from a study of CD8 T cells in ankylosing spondylitis. Via MiXCR, TCRdb re-called the 5' RACE reads, giving one row per CDR3 protein. The table records more than 150,000 distinct CDR3 sequences, around a sixth of them present only once. The CDR3 sequence is 17 residues long. Per germline, CDR1 MGHDK and CDR2 SYGVNS. V shed 4 bases, J shed 6 bases, and the junction held 11 bases outside the gene matches. The gene calls are TRBV25-1 and TRBJ1-6, with 8 bases lining up with TRBD1. The origin of this receptor is a male donor under 35 with ankylosing spondylitis or in good health (not recorded which). Material for sequencing was blood, either unsorted or a sorted T cell fraction (not recorded which). The CDR3 protein is CASSVTGGVVSNSPLHF. Written as DNA, the CDR3 is TGTGCCAGCAGTGTCACAGGGGGTGTGGTGTCTAATTCACCCCTCCACTTT.